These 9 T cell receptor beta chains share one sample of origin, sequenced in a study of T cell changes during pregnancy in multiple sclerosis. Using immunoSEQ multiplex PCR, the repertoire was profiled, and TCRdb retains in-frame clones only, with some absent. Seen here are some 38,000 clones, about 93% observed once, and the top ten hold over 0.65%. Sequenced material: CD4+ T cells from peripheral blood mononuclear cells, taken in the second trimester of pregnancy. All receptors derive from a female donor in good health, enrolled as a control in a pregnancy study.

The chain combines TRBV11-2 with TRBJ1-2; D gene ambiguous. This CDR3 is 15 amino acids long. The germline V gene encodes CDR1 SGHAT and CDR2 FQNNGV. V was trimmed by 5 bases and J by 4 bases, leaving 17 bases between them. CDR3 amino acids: CASSTDPGFSYGYTF. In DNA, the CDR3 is TGTGCCAGCAGCACCGATCCGGGGTTCTCCTATGGCTACACCTTC.

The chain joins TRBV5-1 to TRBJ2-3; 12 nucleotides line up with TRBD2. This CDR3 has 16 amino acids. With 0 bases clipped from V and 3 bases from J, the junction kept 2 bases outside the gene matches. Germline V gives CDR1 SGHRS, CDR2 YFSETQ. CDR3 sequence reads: CASSLGTSGDTDTQYF. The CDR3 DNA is TGCGCCAGCAGCTTGGGGACTAGCGGGGATACAGATACGCAGTATTTT.

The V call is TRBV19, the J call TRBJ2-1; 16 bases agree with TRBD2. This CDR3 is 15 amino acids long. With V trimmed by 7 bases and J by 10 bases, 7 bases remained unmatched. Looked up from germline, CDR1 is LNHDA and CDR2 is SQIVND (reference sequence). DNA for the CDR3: TGTGCCAGTATCCCGGGACTAGCGGGGGGGCGGGAGCAGTTCTTC. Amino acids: CASIPGLAGGREQFF. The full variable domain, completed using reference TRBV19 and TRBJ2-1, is DGGITQSPKYLFRKEGQNVTLSCEQNLNHDAMYWYRQDPGQGLRLIYYSQIVNDFQKGDIAEGYSVSREKKESFPLTVTSAQKNPTAFYLCASIPGLAGGREQFFGPGTRLTVL.

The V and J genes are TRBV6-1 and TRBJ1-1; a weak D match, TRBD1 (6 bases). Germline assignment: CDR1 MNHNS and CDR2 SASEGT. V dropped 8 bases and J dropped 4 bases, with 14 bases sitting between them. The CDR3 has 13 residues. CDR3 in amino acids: CASDKGEVTEAFF. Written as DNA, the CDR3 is TGTGCCAGCGATAAGGGGGAAGTCACTGAAGCTTTCTTT.

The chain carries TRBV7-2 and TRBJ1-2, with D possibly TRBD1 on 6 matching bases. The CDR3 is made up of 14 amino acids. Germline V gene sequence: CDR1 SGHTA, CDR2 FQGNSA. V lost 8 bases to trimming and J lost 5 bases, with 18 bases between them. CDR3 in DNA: TGTGCCAGCCGCCCTTTGGGGGCAGGGTATGGCTACACCTTC. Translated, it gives CASRPLGAGYGYTF.

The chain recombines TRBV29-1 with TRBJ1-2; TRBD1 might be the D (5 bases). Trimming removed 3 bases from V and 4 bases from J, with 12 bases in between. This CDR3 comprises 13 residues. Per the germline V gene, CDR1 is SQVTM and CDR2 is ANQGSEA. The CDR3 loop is CSVEGGSPYGYTF. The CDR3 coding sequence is TGCAGCGTTGAGGGGGGGTCGCCCTATGGCTACACCTTC.

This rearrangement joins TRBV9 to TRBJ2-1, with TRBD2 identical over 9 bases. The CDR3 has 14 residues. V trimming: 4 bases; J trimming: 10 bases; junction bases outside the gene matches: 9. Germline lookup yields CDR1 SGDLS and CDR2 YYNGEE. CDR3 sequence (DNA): TGTGCCAGCAGCCCTAGCGGGACTAGGAGGGAGCAGTTCTTC. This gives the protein CASSPSGTRREQFF.

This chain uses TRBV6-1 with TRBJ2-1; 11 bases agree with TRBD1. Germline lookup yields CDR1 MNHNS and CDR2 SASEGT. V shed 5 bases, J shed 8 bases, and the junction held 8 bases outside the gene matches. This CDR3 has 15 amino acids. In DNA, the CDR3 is TGTGCCAGCAGTCCGGACAGGGGGCTTGGCGATGAGCAGTTCTTC. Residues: CASSPDRGLGDEQFF.

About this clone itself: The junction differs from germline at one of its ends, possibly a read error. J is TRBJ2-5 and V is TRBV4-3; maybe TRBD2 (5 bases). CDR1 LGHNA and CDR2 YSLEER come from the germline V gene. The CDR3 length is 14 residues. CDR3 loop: CASSQGTSDETRYF. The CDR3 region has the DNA TGCGCCAGCAGCCAAGGGACTTCGGACGAGACCCGGTACTTC.